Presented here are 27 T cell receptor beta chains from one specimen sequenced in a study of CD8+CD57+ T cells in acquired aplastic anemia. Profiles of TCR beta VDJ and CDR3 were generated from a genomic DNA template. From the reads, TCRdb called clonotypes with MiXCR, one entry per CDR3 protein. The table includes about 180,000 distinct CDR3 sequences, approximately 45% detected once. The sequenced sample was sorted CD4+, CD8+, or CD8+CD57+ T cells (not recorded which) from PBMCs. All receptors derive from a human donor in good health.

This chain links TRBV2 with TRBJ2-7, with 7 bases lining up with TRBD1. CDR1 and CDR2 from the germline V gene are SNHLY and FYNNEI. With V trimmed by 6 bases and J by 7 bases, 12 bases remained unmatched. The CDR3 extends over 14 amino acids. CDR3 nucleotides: TGTGCCAGCAGAGGACAGGTCGGCACCGGGGAGCAGTACTTC. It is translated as CASRGQVGTGEQYF.

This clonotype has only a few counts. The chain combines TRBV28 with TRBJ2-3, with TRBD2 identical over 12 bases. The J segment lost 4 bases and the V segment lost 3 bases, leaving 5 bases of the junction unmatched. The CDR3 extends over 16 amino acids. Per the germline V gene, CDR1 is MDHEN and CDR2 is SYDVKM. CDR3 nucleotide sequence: TGTGCCAGCAGTTTCGGTCTAGCGGGAGGGCCAGATACGCAGTATTTT. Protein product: CASSFGLAGGPDTQYF.

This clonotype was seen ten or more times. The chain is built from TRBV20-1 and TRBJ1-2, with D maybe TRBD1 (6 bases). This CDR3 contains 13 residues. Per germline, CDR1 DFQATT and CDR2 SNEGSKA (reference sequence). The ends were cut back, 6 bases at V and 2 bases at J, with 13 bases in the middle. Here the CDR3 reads CSASDSENYGYTF. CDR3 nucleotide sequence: TGCAGTGCCTCGGACAGTGAGAACTATGGCTACACCTTC.

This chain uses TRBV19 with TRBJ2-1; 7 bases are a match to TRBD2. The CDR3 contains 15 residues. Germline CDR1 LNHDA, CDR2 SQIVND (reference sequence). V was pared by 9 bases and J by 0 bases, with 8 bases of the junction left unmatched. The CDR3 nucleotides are TGTGCCAGCTCAACTAGCGTCGGCTCCTACAATGAGCAGTTCTTC. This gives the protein CASSTSVGSYNEQFF.

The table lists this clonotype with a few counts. The CDR3, as DNA: TGTGCCATCAATTCAGGGTTAGGAGAAAAACTGTTTTTT. This codes for CAINSGLGEKLFF. The genes are TRBV10-3 and TRBJ1-4; possibly TRBD1 for D (5 bases). Trimming removed 7 bases at V and 8 bases at J, with 14 bases between. The CDR3 sequence is 13 residues long. Germline CDR1 and CDR2: ENHRY and SYGVKD.

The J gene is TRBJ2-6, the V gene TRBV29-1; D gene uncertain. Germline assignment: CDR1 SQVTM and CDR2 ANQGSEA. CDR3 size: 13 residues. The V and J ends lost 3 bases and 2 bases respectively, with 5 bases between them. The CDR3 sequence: CSVDPAGANVLTF. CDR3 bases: TGCAGCGTTGATCCCGCTGGGGCCAACGTCCTGACTTTC. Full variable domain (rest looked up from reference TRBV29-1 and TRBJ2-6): SAVISQKPSRDICQRGTSLTIQCQVDSQVTMMFWYRQQPGQSLTLIATANQGSEATYESGFVIDKFPISRPNLTFSTLTVSNMSPEDSSIYLCSVDPAGANVLTFGAGSRLTVL.

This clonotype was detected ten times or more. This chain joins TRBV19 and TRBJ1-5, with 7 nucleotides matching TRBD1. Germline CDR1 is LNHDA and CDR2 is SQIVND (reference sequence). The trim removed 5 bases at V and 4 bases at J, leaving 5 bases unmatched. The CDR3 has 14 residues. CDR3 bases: TGTGCCAGTAGTCATACAGGGGAGAATCAGCCCCAGCATTTT. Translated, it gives CASSHTGENQPQHF.

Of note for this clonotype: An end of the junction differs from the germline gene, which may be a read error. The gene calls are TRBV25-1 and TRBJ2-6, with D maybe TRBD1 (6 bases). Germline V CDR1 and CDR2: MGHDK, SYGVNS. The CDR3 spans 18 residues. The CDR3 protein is CVSSEFEGTSSGANVLTF. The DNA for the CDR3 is TGTGTCAGCAGTGAATTCGAGGGGACAAGCTCTGGGGCCAACGTGCTGACTTTC.

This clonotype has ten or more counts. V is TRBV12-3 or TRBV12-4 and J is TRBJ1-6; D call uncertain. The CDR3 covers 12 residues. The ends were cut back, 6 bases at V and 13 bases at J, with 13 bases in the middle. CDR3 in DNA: TGTGCCAGCAGCACCGGGCAGTCCCCCCTCCACTTT. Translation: CASSTGQSPLHF.

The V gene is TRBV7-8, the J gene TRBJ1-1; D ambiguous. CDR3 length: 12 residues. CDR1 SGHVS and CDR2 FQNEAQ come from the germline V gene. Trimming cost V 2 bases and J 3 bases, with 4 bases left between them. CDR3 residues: CASSLFDTEAFF. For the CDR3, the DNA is TGTGCCAGCAGCTTATTTGACACTGAAGCTTTCTTT.

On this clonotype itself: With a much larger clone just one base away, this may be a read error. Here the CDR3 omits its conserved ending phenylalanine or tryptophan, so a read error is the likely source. For the CDR3, the DNA is TGTGCCAGCAGCATCGGGAGGGCGGGTTACAATGAGCAGTTCCTC. This sequence encodes CASSIGRAGYNEQFL. V is TRBV9 and J is TRBJ2-1; TRBD2 aligns across 8 bases. The V gene's germline CDR1 is SGDLS and CDR2 YYNGEE. There are 15 residues in the CDR3. Trimming cost V 4 bases and J 4 bases; bases outside gene matches: 7.

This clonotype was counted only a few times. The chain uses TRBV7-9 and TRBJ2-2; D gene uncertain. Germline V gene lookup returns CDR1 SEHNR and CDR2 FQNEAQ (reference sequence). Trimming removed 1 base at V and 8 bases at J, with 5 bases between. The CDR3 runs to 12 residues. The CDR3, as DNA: TGTGCCAGCAGCTTAGGGCTGGGGGAGCTGTTTTTT. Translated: CASSLGLGELFF.

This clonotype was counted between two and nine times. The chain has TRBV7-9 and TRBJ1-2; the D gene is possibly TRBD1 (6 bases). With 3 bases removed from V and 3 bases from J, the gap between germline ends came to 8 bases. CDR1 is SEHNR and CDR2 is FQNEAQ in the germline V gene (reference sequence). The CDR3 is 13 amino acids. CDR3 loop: CASSLNRDYGYTF. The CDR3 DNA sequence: TGTGCCAGCAGCTTGAACAGGGACTATGGCTACACCTTC. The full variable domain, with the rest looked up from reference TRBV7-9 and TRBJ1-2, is DTGVSQNPRHKITKRGQNVTFRCDPISEHNRLYWYRQTLGQGPEFLTYFQNEAQLEKSRLLSDRFSAERPKGSFSTLEIQRTEQGDSAMYLCASSLNRDYGYTFGSGTRLTVV.

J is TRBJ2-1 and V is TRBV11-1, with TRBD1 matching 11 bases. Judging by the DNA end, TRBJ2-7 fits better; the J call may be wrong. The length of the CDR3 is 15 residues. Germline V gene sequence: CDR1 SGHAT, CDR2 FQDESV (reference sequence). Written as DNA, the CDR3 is TGTGCCAGCAGCTACCCCGGGACAGGGGGCTACGAGCAGTACTTC. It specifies CASSYPGTGGYEQYF.

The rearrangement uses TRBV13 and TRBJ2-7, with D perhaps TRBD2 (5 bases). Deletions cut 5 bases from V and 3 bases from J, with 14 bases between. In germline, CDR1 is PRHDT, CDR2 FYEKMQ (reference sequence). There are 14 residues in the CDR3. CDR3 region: CASSQDLAGYEQYF. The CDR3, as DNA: TGTGCCAGCAGCCAAGATTTGGCGGGCTACGAGCAGTACTTC.

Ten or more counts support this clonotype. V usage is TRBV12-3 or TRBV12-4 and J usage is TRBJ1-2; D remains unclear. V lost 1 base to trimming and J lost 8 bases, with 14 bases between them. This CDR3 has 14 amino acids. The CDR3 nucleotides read TGTGCCAGCAGTTTAGGAGAGGGTGGTCTCGGCTACACCTTC. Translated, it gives CASSLGEGGLGYTF.

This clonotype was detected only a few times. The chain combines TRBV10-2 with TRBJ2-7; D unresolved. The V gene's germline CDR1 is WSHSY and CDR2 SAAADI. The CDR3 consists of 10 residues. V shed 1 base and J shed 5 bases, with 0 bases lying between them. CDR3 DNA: TGCGCCAGCAGTGAGTACGAGCAGTACTTC. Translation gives CASSEYEQYF.

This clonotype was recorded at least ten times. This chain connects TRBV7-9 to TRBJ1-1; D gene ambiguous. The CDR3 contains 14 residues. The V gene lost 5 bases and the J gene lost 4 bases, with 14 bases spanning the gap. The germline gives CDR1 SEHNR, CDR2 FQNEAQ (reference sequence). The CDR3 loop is CASSREGRGTEAFF. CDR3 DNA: TGTGCCAGCAGCCGGGAAGGGCGGGGCACTGAAGCTTTCTTT. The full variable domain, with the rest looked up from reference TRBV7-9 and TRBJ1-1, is DTGVSQNPRHKITKRGQNVTFRCDPISEHNRLYWYRQTLGQGPEFLTYFQNEAQLEKSRLLSDRFSAERPKGSFSTLEIQRTEQGDSAMYLCASSREGRGTEAFFGQGTRLTVV.

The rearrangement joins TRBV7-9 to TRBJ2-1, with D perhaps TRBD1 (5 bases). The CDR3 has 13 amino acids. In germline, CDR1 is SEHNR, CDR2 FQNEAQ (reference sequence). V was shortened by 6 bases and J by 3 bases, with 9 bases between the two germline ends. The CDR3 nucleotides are TGTGCCAGCAGTCATGGACACTACAATGAGCAGTTCTTC. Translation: CASSHGHYNEQFF.

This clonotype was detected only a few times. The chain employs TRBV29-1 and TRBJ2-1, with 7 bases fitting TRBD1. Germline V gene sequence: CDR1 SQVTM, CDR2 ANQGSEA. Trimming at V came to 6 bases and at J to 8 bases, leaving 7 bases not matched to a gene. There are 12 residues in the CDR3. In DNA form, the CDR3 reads TGCAGCGTGAGGGGGCAGGTCGATGAGCAGTTCTTC. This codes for CSVRGQVDEQFF.

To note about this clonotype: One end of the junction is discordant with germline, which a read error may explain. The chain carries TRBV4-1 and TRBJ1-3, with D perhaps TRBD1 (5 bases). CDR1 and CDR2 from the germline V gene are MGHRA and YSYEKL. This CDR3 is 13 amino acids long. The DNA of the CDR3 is TGCGCCAGCAGCCGGGGTCCCGGGGCCGCACTAAATTTT. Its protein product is CASSRGPGAALNF.

Written as DNA, the CDR3 is TGTGCCATCAGTGGGGCAGTGACTCAGCCCCAGCATTTT. Protein sequence: CAISGAVTQPQHF. This chain joins TRBV10-3 and TRBJ1-5; D not certain. V was pared by 4 bases and J by 6 bases, with 10 bases between. Germline V gene data show CDR1 as ENHRY and CDR2 as SYGVKD. The CDR3 consists of 13 residues.

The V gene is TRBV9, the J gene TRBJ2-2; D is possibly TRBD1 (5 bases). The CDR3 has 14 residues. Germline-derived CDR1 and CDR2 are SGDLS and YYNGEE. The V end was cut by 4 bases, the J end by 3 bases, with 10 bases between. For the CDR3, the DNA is TGTGCCAGCAGCCAAGTAGGGGACACCGGGGAGCTGTTTTTT. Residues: CASSQVGDTGELFF.

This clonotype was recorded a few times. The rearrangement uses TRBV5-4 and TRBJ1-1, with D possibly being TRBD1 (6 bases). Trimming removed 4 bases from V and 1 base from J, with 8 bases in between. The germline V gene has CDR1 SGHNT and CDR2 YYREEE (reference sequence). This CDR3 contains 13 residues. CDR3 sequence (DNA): TGTGCCAGCAGCAAGGGACAGAACACTGAAGCTTTCTTT. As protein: CASSKGQNTEAFF. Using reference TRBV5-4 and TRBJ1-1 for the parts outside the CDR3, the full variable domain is ETGVTQSPTHLIKTRGQQVTLRCSSQSGHNTVSWYQQALGQGPQFIFQYYREEENGRGNFPPRFSGLQFPNYSSELNVNALELDDSALYLCASSKGQNTEAFFGQGTRLTVV.

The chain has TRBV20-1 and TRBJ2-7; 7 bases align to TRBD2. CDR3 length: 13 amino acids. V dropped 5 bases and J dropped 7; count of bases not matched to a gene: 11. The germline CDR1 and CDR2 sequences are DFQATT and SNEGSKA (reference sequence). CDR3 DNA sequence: TGCAGTGCTGACGGGACTACTACGAGGGAGCAGTACTTC. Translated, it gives CSADGTTTREQYF.

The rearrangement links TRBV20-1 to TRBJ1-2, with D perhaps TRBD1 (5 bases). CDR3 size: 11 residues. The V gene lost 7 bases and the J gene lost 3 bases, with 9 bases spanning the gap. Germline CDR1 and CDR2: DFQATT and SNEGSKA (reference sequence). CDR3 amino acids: CSVQDDYGYTF. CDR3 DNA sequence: TGCAGTGTACAGGATGACTATGGCTACACCTTC.

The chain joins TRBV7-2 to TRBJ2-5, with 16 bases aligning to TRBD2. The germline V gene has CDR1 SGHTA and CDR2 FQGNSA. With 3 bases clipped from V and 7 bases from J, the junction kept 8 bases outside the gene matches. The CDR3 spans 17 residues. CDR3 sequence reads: CASSFPGLAGGGATQYF. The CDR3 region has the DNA TGTGCCAGCAGCTTCCCGGGACTAGCGGGGGGGGGCGCGACCCAGTACTTC.